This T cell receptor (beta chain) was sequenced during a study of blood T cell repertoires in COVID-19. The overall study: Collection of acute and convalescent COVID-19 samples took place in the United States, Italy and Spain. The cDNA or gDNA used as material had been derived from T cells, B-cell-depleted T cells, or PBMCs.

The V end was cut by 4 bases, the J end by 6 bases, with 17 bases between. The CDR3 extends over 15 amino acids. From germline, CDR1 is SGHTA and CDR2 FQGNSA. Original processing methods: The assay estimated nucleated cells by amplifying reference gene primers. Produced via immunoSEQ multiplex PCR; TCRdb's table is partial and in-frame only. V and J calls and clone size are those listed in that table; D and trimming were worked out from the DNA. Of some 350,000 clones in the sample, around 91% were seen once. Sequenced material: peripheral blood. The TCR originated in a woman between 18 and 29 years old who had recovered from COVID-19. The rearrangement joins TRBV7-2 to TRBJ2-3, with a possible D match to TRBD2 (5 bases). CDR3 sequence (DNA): TGTGCCAGCAGCTCGCGGACTGTCGGTAGGGATACGCAGTATTTT. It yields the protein CASSSRTVGRDTQYF.